This TCR beta chain comes out of a study of T cells in Graves' hyperthyroidism and ophthalmopathy. General study findings and limits: Most thyroid clonotypes with frequency above 0.001 were detected in blood.

TCR beta CDR3 sequences were amplified from RNA transcripts. A set of HTBI primers served as the primers for a first-round RT-PCR of the TCR CDR3. TCRdb redid the calling of the multiplex PCR reads with MiXCR, one entry per CDR3 protein. The sample includes 450,000 to 700,000 distinct CDR3 sequences, 40% to 55% of them seen just once. Diagnostic decisions used clinical symptoms, serum thyroxine and TRAb, thyroid ultrasound and orbital computed tomography. The germline V and J ends were trimmed by 2 bases and 2 bases, with 7 bases remaining between them. Germline loops: CDR1 SGHDT, CDR2 YYEEEE. This CDR3 is built from 13 residues. There are many counts of this clonotype. The target antigen is unknown.

This receptor was obtained from an adult woman with Graves' disease, either hyperthyroidism or ophthalmopathy (not recorded which). This chain uses TRBV5-6 with TRBJ1-2; D gene ambiguous. What was sequenced was peripheral blood or thyroid tissue (not recorded which). CDR3 bases: TGTGCCAGCAGCTTAGGACGGAACTATGGCTACACCTTC. Its protein is CASSLGRNYGYTF.